One TCR beta chain is described in this entry. Its antigen is as yet unknown. The CDR3 end lies 3 residues beyond the end of the read and is filled in from the germline J gene. The repertoire was sequenced with immunoSEQ multiplex PCR; TCRdb's copy has only in-frame clones and lacks some. Its clone listing holds around 30,000 clones. Germline loops: CDR1 KGHSH, CDR2 LQKENI. The CDR3 loop spans 17 amino acids. V lost 3 bases to trimming and J lost 5 bases; unmatched junction nucleotides: 10. The sample originates from a study of T cells in women clearing cervical HPV infection. Study-level findings and limits: Associations may precede or follow infection; HPV-specific or memory T cells were not isolated.

The sample was blood buffy coat. The clonotype comes from a woman between 18 and 70 years old with a cervical HPV16 infection that either progressed to CIN3+ or cleared (not recorded which). The chain joins TRBV18 to TRBJ2-7; 13 nucleotides agree with TRBD2. This CDR3 reads CASSPTSGRARTHEQYF. The CDR3 DNA, read in part, is TGTGCCAGCTCACCTACTAGCGGGAGGGCAAGGACGCACGAG.